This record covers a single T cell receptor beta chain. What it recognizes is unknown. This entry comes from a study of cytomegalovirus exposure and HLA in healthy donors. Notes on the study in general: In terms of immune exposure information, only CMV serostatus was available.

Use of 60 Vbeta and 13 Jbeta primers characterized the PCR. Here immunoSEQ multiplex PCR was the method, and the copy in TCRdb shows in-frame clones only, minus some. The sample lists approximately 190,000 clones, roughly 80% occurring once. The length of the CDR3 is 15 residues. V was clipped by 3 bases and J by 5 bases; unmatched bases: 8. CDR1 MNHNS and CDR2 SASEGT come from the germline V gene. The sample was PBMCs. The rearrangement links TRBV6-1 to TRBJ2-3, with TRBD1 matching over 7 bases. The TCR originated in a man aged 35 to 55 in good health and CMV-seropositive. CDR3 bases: TGTGCCAGCAGTGACGACAGGGAGTTGGAAGATACGCAGTATTTT. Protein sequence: CASSDDRELEDTQYF.